The rows below give T cell receptor beta chains drawn from one sample of a study of T-cell memory formation after mild COVID-19. From the 5' RACE reads, TCRdb called clonotypes with MiXCR, one entry per CDR3 protein. The sample holds approximately 490,000 distinct CDR3 sequences, roughly 22% seen once. The sequenced sample consisted of PBMCs or a T cell subset sorted from them (not recorded which). The receptors were gathered from an adult woman who had mild COVID-19 (a few samples of this study predate the infection). Cell type and time point are not known. Each CDR3 is given with its conserved first and last residue. Each record gives: clone size, D gene, V gene, J gene, CDR3 DNA, CDR3 protein. A D gene is named only where the DNA matches it firmly. Clone size is not always given. Where it is, it says once, few, many or a class for expanded clones.

>few|.|TRBV6-5|TRBJ1-2
TGTGCCAGCAGTGAAGCCCGGGGTCAGGATGGCTACACCTTC
CASSEARGQDGYTF
>.|TRBD2|TRBV12-3/TRBV12-4|TRBJ2-3
TGTGCCAGCAGTTTGGGCCTCGGAGCTAGCGGGGGGGATCACACAGATACGCAGTATTTT
CASSLGLGASGGDHTDTQYF
>.|.|TRBV9|TRBJ1-1
TGTGCCAGCAGCCCTCACGGGGCCACGAACACTGAAGCTTTCTTT
CASSPHGATNTEAFF
>few|.|TRBV6-2/TRBV6-3|TRBJ2-3
TGTGCCAGCAGTTTAACTAGCTCGACTAGATATACAGATACGCAGTATTTT
CASSLTSSTRYTDTQYF
>few|.|TRBV7-8|TRBJ2-3
TGTGCCAGCAGCTTGGACCCTGCACGGGGAGATACGCAGTATTTT
CASSLDPARGDTQYF
>.|.|TRBV29-1|TRBJ1-2
TGCAGCGCAAGGGAACACTCGAACTATGGCTACACCTTC
CSAREHSNYGYTF
>.|.|TRBV25-1|TRBJ2-3
TGTGCCAGCAGTGGCCGGGTCGCCGCAGATACGCAGTATTTT
CASSGRVAADTQYF
>few|.|TRBV10-3|TRBJ2-2
TGTGCCATCAGCGAGTACGGGGGACAGTTGGGCGGGGAGCTGTTTTTT
CAISEYGGQLGGELFF
>.|TRBD2|TRBV25-1|TRBJ2-3
TGTGCCAGCAGTACGCTAGCGGGAGGATCCACAGATACGCAGTATTTT
CASSTLAGGSTDTQYF
>few|.|TRBV9|TRBJ2-3
TGTGCCAGCAGCGTAGGTCGCGGCGGCGGGCACACCACAGATACGCAGTATTTT
CASSVGRGGGHTTDTQYF
>.|TRBD1|TRBV20-1|TRBJ2-7
TGCAGTGCTAGAGATGACAGGGGCCTTGGCTACGAGCAGTACTTC
CSARDDRGLGYEQYF
>few|.|TRBV3-1|TRBJ1-1
TGTGCCAGCAGCCCTCGAACAGGGCAAGATTACACTGAAGCTTTCTTT
CASSPRTGQDYTEAFF
>few|.|TRBV24-1|TRBJ2-7
TGTGCCACCAGTGACCAAAAGAACACGATGGGGCAGTACTTC
CATSDQKNTMGQYF
>few|.|TRBV29-1|TRBJ1-2
TGCAGCGTTGTAGTAGGAGCGGGGACTAGCGCCTTTAACTATGGCTACACCTTC
CSVVVGAGTSAFNYGYTF
>.|.|TRBV24-1|TRBJ2-2
TGTGCCACTGGACGGCACACCGGGGAGCTGTTTTTT
CATGRHTGELFF
>many|TRBD1|TRBV12-3/TRBV12-4|TRBJ2-3
TGTGCCAGCCGGACAGGGGGCACAGATACGCAGTATTTT
CASRTGGTDTQYF
>.|TRBD1|TRBV10-3|TRBJ1-1
TGTGCCATCAGAAAACAGGGGGCCTGGACTGAAGCTTTCTTT
CAIRKQGAWTEAFF
>.|TRBD2|TRBV5-5|TRBJ2-3
TGTGCCAGCAGCTTGAACCTAGCGGGAGATATAGATACGCAGTATTTT
CASSLNLAGDIDTQYF
>.|TRBD2|TRBV5-5|TRBJ2-3
TGTGCCAGCAGCCGCCCTCTAGCGGGGGGTAACACAGATACGCAGTATTTT
CASSRPLAGGNTDTQYF
>many|TRBD2|TRBV5-1|TRBJ2-3
TGCGCCAGCAGCTTGAGCGGGGTTAACACAGATACGCAGTATTTT
CASSLSGVNTDTQYF
>many|.|TRBV7-9|TRBJ2-1
TGTGCCAGCAGCTTAGGGCAGGTCAATGAGCAGTTCTTC
CASSLGQVNEQFF
>.|.|TRBV13|TRBJ2-2
TGTGCCAGCAGCCCAAAATTTACTGCCGGGGAGCTGTTTTTT
CASSPKFTAGELFF
>.|.|TRBV10-3|TRBJ2-3
TGTGCCATCAGTGACCCACTCCGGATAGGGGGTAGCACAGATACGCAGTATTTT
CAISDPLRIGGSTDTQYF
>.|TRBD2|TRBV12-3/TRBV12-4|TRBJ2-3
TGTGCCAGCAGTTTGACTGGACTAGCCCTAAGCACAGATACGCAGTATTTT
CASSLTGLALSTDTQYF
>few|TRBD1|TRBV7-2|TRBJ1-5
TGTGCCAGGTCCCTCGGGACAGGGTATAACAATCAGCCCCAGCATTTT
CARSLGTGYNNQPQHF
>.|TRBD1|TRBV24-1|TRBJ2-7
TGTGCCACCAGTGATTCGGGACAGGCCTACGAGCAGTACTTC
CATSDSGQAYEQYF
>.|.|TRBV5-1|TRBJ2-5
TGCGCCAGCAGCTTGAGGCCCCAGGGTGCGAGGGCGGAGACCCAGTACTTC
CASSLRPQGARAETQYF
>few|.|TRBV6-1|TRBJ2-7
TGTGCCATCGAAAGGGACTCAAACTTCTACGAGCAGTACTTC
CAIERDSNFYEQYF
>many|.|TRBV7-9|TRBJ1-2
TGTGCCAGCAGCTCCGCCTTAGGGAACTATGGCTACACCTTC
CASSSALGNYGYTF
>few|.|TRBV30|TRBJ2-7
TGTGCCTTACGCCGTGGTCCCGGGGTACTATTTCGATACGAGCAGTACTTC
CALRRGPGVLFRYEQYF
>many|.|TRBV7-6|TRBJ2-1
TGTGCCAGCAGCCACCGCAATGAGCAGTTCTTC
CASSHRNEQFF
>.|TRBD1|TRBV27|TRBJ2-7
TGTGCCAGCAGACTACAGGGGTTTGGGCCCTACGAGCAGTACTTC
CASRLQGFGPYEQYF
>.|.|TRBV6-2/TRBV6-3|TRBJ2-3
TGTGCCAGCAGTTACTCCCTGGATACAGATACGCAGTATTTT
CASSYSLDTDTQYF
>few|.|TRBV27|TRBJ2-5
TGTGCCAGCAGTTTATTCCAGGGTAATGAAGAGACCCAGTACTTC
CASSLFQGNEETQYF
>.|TRBD1|TRBV6-5|TRBJ1-5
TGTGCCAGCAGTTACCGTTCCCCGGGACAGGGGGGTAATCAGCCCCAGCATTTT
CASSYRSPGQGGNQPQHF
>few|.|TRBV7-8|TRBJ1-1
TGTGCCAGCAGCTCTATTAGCATAGCAACCACTGAAGCTTTCTTT
CASSSISIATTEAFF
>few|.|TRBV9|TRBJ2-6
TGTGCCAGCCAACAGAGCTCTGGGGCCAACGTCCTGACTTTC
CASQQSSGANVLTF
>.|.|TRBV12-3/TRBV12-4|TRBJ2-2
TGTGCCAGCAGCCCACAGGCCAGCCTAAACACCGGGGAGCTGTTTTTT
CASSPQASLNTGELFF
>.|.|TRBV5-1|TRBJ1-6
TGCGCCAGCAGCGACAGAGACGGGTCACCCCTCCACTTT
CASSDRDGSPLHF
>few|.|TRBV7-2|TRBJ1-3
TGTGCCAGCAGCTCTCCCGGGGAGCCATCTGGAAACACCATATATTTT
CASSSPGEPSGNTIYF
>few|TRBD2|TRBV20-1|TRBJ2-1
TGCAGTGCTAGGACTAGCGGGAGGTACCACAATGAGCAGTTCTTC
CSARTSGRYHNEQFF
>.|.|TRBV5-1|TRBJ2-3
TGCGCCAGCAGCTTGGATGGGACTTCATCAGATACGCAGTATTTT
CASSLDGTSSDTQYF
>.|TRBD1|TRBV18|TRBJ1-1
TGTGCCAGCTCACGGGACAGTTACACTGAAGCTTTCTTT
CASSRDSYTEAFF
>.|TRBD1|TRBV20-1|TRBJ1-2
TGCAGTGCTAGAGATTTAATTAGGGGGCAGATCCTTGGCTACACCTTC
CSARDLIRGQILGYTF
>.|TRBD2|TRBV6-2/TRBV6-3|TRBJ2-1
TGTGCCAGCAGTACCTTAGCGGGATATGCCTACAATGAGCAGTTCTTC
CASSTLAGYAYNEQFF
>.|.|TRBV7-9|TRBJ1-5
TGTGCCAGCAGCTTCGGCGGTGATAGCAATCAGCCCCAGCATTTT
CASSFGGDSNQPQHF
>.|.|TRBV12-3/TRBV12-4|TRBJ1-5
TGTGCCAGCGGGTATCAGCCCCAGCATTTT
CASGYQPQHF
>few|.|TRBV20-1|TRBJ2-1
TGCAGTGCCGAGTCCTATACAGGGAGCTCCTACAATGAGCAGTTCTTC
CSAESYTGSSYNEQFF
>.|TRBD2|TRBV7-3|TRBJ2-3
TGTGCCAGCAGCTCGAGGATAGCGGGGGCTGCAGATACGCAGTATTTT
CASSSRIAGAADTQYF
>many|.|TRBV7-2|TRBJ2-3
TGTGCCAGCAGCTTTCAGGGAAGCACAGATACGCAGTATTTT
CASSFQGSTDTQYF
>few|.|TRBV11-3|TRBJ2-1
TGTGCCAGCAGCCCTGTCTTACCCCCGCAGAATGAGCAGTTCTTC
CASSPVLPPQNEQFF
>.|TRBD1|TRBV7-2|TRBJ2-6
TGTGCCAGCACCCTTAGGACAGGACTCTCTGGGGCCAACGTCCTGACTTTC
CASTLRTGLSGANVLTF
>few|.|TRBV5-1|TRBJ2-5
TGCGCCAGCAGCTTGGGACTTCTTGGGGACCAAGAGACCCAGTACTTC
CASSLGLLGDQETQYF